This T cell receptor beta chain was observed in a study of T cells in Graves' hyperthyroidism and ophthalmopathy. Study-wide context: Blood was drawn when the patient was first diagnosed and still untreated.

This clonotype occurred a few times. Trimming took off 1 base at V and 3 bases at J, with 10 bases between the two ends. The CDR3 extends over 14 amino acids. Germline V gene data show CDR1 as SGHTA and CDR2 as FQGNSA. Using over 8.5 ml of fresh peripheral blood, PBMCs were prepared. The source material, RNA transcripts, was used to amplify TCR beta CDR3 regions. HTBI primers drove first-round RT-PCR of the TCR CDR3. A single record per CDR3 protein comes from TCRdb applying MiXCR to the multiplex PCR reads. The top ten hold around 40% of the sample, which has a few hundred thousand distinct CDR3 sequences, approximately 17% seen once.

This receptor was identified in a young man with Graves' ophthalmopathy. The V gene is TRBV7-2, the J gene TRBJ2-7; a possible D gene is TRBD1 (6 bases). The sample comprised blood. The CDR3 sequence: CASSLVGTNYEQYF. Written as DNA, the CDR3 is TGTGCCAGCAGCTTAGTGGGGACAAACTACGAGCAGTACTTC.